What follows are 28 T cell receptor beta chains derived from one specimen sequenced in a study of cytomegalovirus exposure and HLA in healthy donors. 60 Vbeta and 13 Jbeta primers were used in PCR. Repertoires were generated with immunoSEQ multiplex PCR, while TCRdb's copy carries only in-frame clones and drops some. The table shows a few hundred thousand clones, with approximately 91% occurring only once. The specimen was PBMCs. All receptors come from a girl aged 2 to 10 in good health and CMV-seronegative.

A single count supports this clone. The chain links TRBV6-5 to TRBJ2-1, with 9 positions matching TRBD1. This CDR3 has 14 amino acids. With 5 bases clipped from V and 4 bases from J, the junction kept 3 bases outside the gene matches. Germline V gives CDR1 MNHEY, CDR2 SVGAGI. In DNA, the CDR3 is TGTGCCAGCAGTCTACAGGGGGCATACAATGAGCAGTTCTTC. It is translated as CASSLQGAYNEQFF.

The rearrangement uses TRBV28 and TRBJ1-5, with a weak D call TRBD1 (6 bases). V lost 6 bases and J 1 base, leaving 16 bases between the germline ends. The CDR3 sequence is 16 residues long. CDR1 is MDHEN and CDR2 is SYDVKM in the germline V gene. CDR3 DNA sequence: TGTGCCAGCAGCCCCCACACAGGGCTGAGCAATCAGCCCCAGCATTTT. It specifies CASSPHTGLSNQPQHF.

The CDR3 region has the DNA TGTGCCAGCAGCTTAGAAGCGGGCGGGTCAGAGACCCAGTACTTC. Protein sequence: CASSLEAGGSETQYF. The chain recombines TRBV7-2 with TRBJ2-5, with D possibly matching TRBD2 (6 bases). This CDR3 is built from 15 residues. Per the germline V gene, CDR1 is SGHTA and CDR2 is FQGNSA. The V and J ends lost 1 base and 4 bases respectively, with 13 bases between them.

In nucleotides, the CDR3 is TGCGCCAGCCGGCAGAAGGAGTACCAAGAGACCCAGTACTTC. Its translation: CASRQKEYQETQYF. The chain links TRBV5-1 to TRBJ2-5; D ambiguous. Between the trimmed V and J ends, which lost 7 bases and 0 bases, there was a span of 13 bases. Germline CDR1 is SGHRS and CDR2 is YFSETQ. This CDR3 has 14 residues.

The rearrangement joins TRBV6-5 to TRBJ2-3, with a possible D match to TRBD2 (5 bases). Trimming shortened V by 0 bases and J by 3 bases, and 7 bases separated the two germline ends. Germline V CDR1 and CDR2: MNHEY, SVGAGI. The CDR3 is made up of 14 amino acids. CDR3 bases: TGTGCCAGCAGTTACTCAGGGAGTACAGATACGCAGTATTTT. Translating gives CASSYSGSTDTQYF.

For this clone: This sample also contains other DNA sequences that code for the same CDR3. The CDR3 DNA reads TGTGCCAGTAGTTTCCGACAAGGCCCAGATACGCAGTATTTT. Its translation: CASSFRQGPDTQYF. The chain links TRBV19 to TRBJ2-3; D unclear. This CDR3 region has 14 residues. Trimming cost V 5 bases and J 4 bases, with 13 bases left between them. CDR1 LNHDA and CDR2 SQIVND come from the germline V gene (reference sequence).

This clone was counted a single time. The V and J genes are TRBV5-6 and TRBJ1-1; D is ambiguous. The length of the CDR3 is 14 residues. From germline, CDR1 is SGHDT and CDR2 YYEEEE. Trimming shortened V by 0 bases and J by 4 bases, and 10 bases separated the two germline ends. CDR3 nucleotides: TGTGCCAGCAGCTTGGGTCTCGATAGCACTGAAGCTTTCTTT. Encoded protein: CASSLGLDSTEAFF.

The chain employs TRBV7-8 and TRBJ1-1, with 8 bases fitting TRBD1. V lost 2 bases, J lost 5 bases, and 10 bases stayed unmatched. This CDR3 contains 16 residues. Germline V gene data show CDR1 as SGHVS and CDR2 as FQNEAQ. The CDR3 DNA follows: TGTGCCAGCAGCTTACAGGGGGCCCTCGGTGGGACTGAAGCTTTCTTT. This encodes CASSLQGALGGTEAFF.

As regards this clone: One end of the junction fails to match germline, which may point to a read error. CDR3 coding DNA: TGTGCCAGCTCACCACGGACAGTGAAAACTGAAGCTTTCTTT. Translated, it gives CASSPRTVKTEAFF. This chain connects TRBV18 to TRBJ1-1; weak D call: TRBD1 (6 bases). Looked up from germline, CDR1 is KGHSH and CDR2 is LQKENI. The CDR3 is 14 amino acids. The full variable domain, completed using reference TRBV18 and TRBJ1-1, is NAGVMQNPRHLVRRRGQEARLRCSPMKGHSHVYWYRQLPEEGLKFMVYLQKENIIDESGMPKERFSAEFPKEGPSILRIQQVVRGDSAAYFCASSPRTVKTEAFFGQGTRLTVV.

The chain uses TRBV10-3 and TRBJ1-1; 7 bases align to TRBD1. Germline lookup yields CDR1 ENHRY and CDR2 SYGVKD. V was pared by 10 bases and J by 2 bases, with 4 bases of the junction left unmatched. This CDR3 has 12 residues. The CDR3 sequence is CARTGDNTEAFF. The CDR3 DNA reads as TGTGCCAGGACAGGAGATAACACTGAAGCTTTCTTT.

The gene calls are TRBV19 and TRBJ1-1, with D tentatively TRBD1 (5 bases). V was cut by 11 bases and J by 5 bases, with 18 bases left in between. Germline V lookup: CDR1 LNHDA, CDR2 SQIVND (reference sequence). This CDR3 has 13 residues. Here the CDR3 reads CASQWTGGTEAFF. In DNA form, the CDR3 reads TGTGCCTCCCAATGGACCGGGGGAACTGAAGCTTTCTTT.

This clone has just a few counts. The rearrangement uses TRBV28 and TRBJ2-7; D is perhaps TRBD1 (6 bases). Germline loops: CDR1 MDHEN, CDR2 SYDVKM. The V and J ends lost 8 bases and 3 bases respectively, with 8 bases between them. This CDR3 is built from 11 residues. In DNA, the CDR3 is TGTGCCAGCCGGGACAACTACGAGCAGTACTTC. Residues: CASRDNYEQYF.

This chain uses TRBV19 with TRBJ2-3; D unclear. The V gene lost 5 bases and the J gene lost 6 bases, with 9 bases spanning the gap. CDR1 is LNHDA and CDR2 is SQIVND in the germline V gene (reference sequence). The CDR3 covers 12 residues. The CDR3 sequence is CASSSSPDTQYF. The CDR3 DNA reads TGTGCCAGTAGTTCGTCCCCCGATACGCAGTATTTT.

The V and J genes are TRBV18 and TRBJ2-7; D might be TRBD2 (7 bases). The germline gives CDR1 KGHSH, CDR2 LQKENI. Trimming cost V 3 bases and J 5 bases, with 8 bases left between them. The length of the CDR3 is 12 residues. The CDR3 DNA sequence: TGTGCCAGCTCACCGGGGGGGCACGAGCAGTACTTC. This sequence encodes CASSPGGHEQYF. Filled out from reference TRBV18 and TRBJ2-7, the complete variable domain reads NAGVMQNPRHLVRRRGQEARLRCSPMKGHSHVYWYRQLPEEGLKFMVYLQKENIIDESGMPKERFSAEFPKEGPSILRIQQVVRGDSAAYFCASSPGGHEQYFGPGTRLTVT.

This rearrangement joins TRBV18 to TRBJ2-7; D may be TRBD2 (6 bases). CDR1 KGHSH and CDR2 LQKENI come from the germline V gene. CDR3 length equals 15 residues. V was clipped by 3 bases and J by 6 bases, with 18 bases between them. The CDR3 region is CASSPYTGVFGEQYF. Here the CDR3 DNA reads TGTGCCAGCTCACCCTACACGGGGGTATTCGGCGAGCAGTACTTC.

The chain carries TRBV15 and TRBJ2-3; no firm D call. CDR3 length: 13 amino acids. Germline V gene sequence: CDR1 LNHNV, CDR2 YYDKDF (reference sequence). V gave up 3 bases and J gave up 2 bases, with 6 bases separating them. The DNA for the CDR3 is TGTGCCACCAGCAGCCGAGTCACAGATACGCAGTATTTT. Translated: CATSSRVTDTQYF. The entire variable domain, with the rest obtained from reference TRBV15 and TRBJ2-3, is as follows: DAMVIQNPRYQVTQFGKPVTLSCSQTLNHNVMYWYQQKSSQAPKLLFHYYDKDFNNEADTPDNFQSRRPNTSFCFLDIRSPGLGDTAMYLCATSSRVTDTQYFGPGTRLTVL.

The chain carries TRBV5-6 and TRBJ1-5, with 7 nucleotides matching TRBD1. Germline-derived CDR1 and CDR2 are SGHDT and YYEEEE. J gave up 3 bases and V 4 bases, and 10 bases lay outside the gene matches. This CDR3 has 16 amino acids. The CDR3 DNA follows: TGTGCCAGCAGCCCGCAAGGGGGCTTGGTCAATCAGCCCCAGCATTTT. Translating it yields CASSPQGGLVNQPQHF.

This chain connects TRBV7-6 to TRBJ1-1; 11 bases fit TRBD1. This CDR3 has 15 amino acids. Germline V CDR1 and CDR2: SGHVS, FNYEAQ. J was trimmed by 3 bases and V by 4 bases; bases with no gene match: 4. This CDR3 reads CASSSGQGAYTEAFF. CDR3 DNA sequence: TGTGCCAGCAGCTCCGGACAGGGGGCCTACACTGAAGCTTTCTTT.

This chain connects TRBV5-1 to TRBJ2-7; the D gene is possibly TRBD2 (5 bases). V lost 3 bases, J lost 7 bases, and 17 bases lay in between. Germline CDR1 reads SGHRS; CDR2 reads YFSETQ. The CDR3 runs to 14 residues. CDR3 in DNA: TGCGCCAGCAGCTCGAACGGCTACTCGGGAGAGCAGTACTTC. Translated, it gives CASSSNGYSGEQYF.

This rearrangement joins TRBV2 to TRBJ2-1, with 10 bases that match TRBD1. This CDR3 comprises 15 residues. CDR1 is SNHLY, CDR2 FYNNEI, per germline. The V segment lost 3 bases and the J segment 9 bases; nucleotides outside the gene matches: 8. CDR3 amino acids: CASSDVRDRGGEQFF. In nucleotides, the CDR3 is TGTGCCAGCAGTGATGTCCGGGACAGGGGAGGTGAGCAGTTCTTC.

The chain joins TRBV7-9 to TRBJ1-2, with 9 positions matching TRBD1. Trimming took 0 bases from V and 3 from J; bases not matched to a gene: 5. Germline V gene sequence: CDR1 SEHNR, CDR2 FQNEAQ (reference sequence). The CDR3 consists of 16 residues. The CDR3: CASSLAGGQGDYGYTF. The CDR3 bases are TGTGCCAGCAGCTTAGCGGGGGGACAGGGAGACTATGGCTACACCTTC.

Concerning this clone itself: The same CDR3 arises from other DNA sequences in this sample as well. The chain links TRBV9 to TRBJ1-5; 7 bases map to TRBD1. This CDR3 has 14 residues. CDR1 and CDR2 (germline): SGDLS, YYNGEE. V was clipped by 0 bases and J by 4 bases; unmatched bases: 1. In DNA, the CDR3 is TGTGCCAGCAGCGTAGGGACAGGTAATCAGCCCCAGCATTTT. As protein: CASSVGTGNQPQHF.

The chain recombines TRBV2 with TRBJ2-7, with D maybe TRBD1 (5 bases). V lost 0 bases, J lost 4 bases, and 16 bases lay in between. Germline CDR1 reads SNHLY; CDR2 reads FYNNEI. The CDR3 loop spans 16 amino acids. The CDR3 nucleotides are TGTGCCAGCAGTGAAGCGCTTGGGCAGGGCCTGTACGAGCAGTACTTC. Protein: CASSEALGQGLYEQYF.

The chain carries TRBV10-3 and TRBJ2-3; D unresolved. CDR1 is ENHRY and CDR2 is SYGVKD in the germline V gene. The CDR3 is 16 residues long. With 2 bases removed from V and 2 bases from J, the gap between germline ends came to 14 bases. DNA for the CDR3: TGTGCCATCAGTGAGGGTGGAGAGCGTAACACAGATACGCAGTATTTT. It is translated as CAISEGGERNTDTQYF.

This sequence joins TRBV6-1 and TRBJ1-2; no definite D call. CDR3 length equals 10 residues. Deletions cut 7 bases from V and 5 bases from J, with 5 bases between. Per the germline V gene, CDR1 is MNHNS and CDR2 is SASEGT. CDR3 in amino acids: CASKEYGYTF. The CDR3 region has the DNA TGTGCCAGCAAGGAGTATGGCTACACCTTC.

This clone was observed once. The chain is built from TRBV27 and TRBJ2-7, with 7 bases identical to TRBD2. The length of the CDR3 is 14 residues. J was trimmed by 4 bases and V by 5 bases; bases with no gene match: 8. From germline, CDR1 is MNHEY and CDR2 SMNVEV (reference sequence). The CDR3, as DNA: TGTGCCAGCAGTCCTAGGACTAGTGTATACGAGCAGTACTTC. Its translation is CASSPRTSVYEQYF.

The rearrangement uses TRBV7-9 and TRBJ2-7; 10 bases align to TRBD1. Germline V CDR1 and CDR2: SEHNR, FQNEAQ (reference sequence). This CDR3 is 14 amino acids long. J was trimmed by 3 bases and V by 5 bases; bases with no gene match: 4. The CDR3 region is CASSETGGFYEQYF. CDR3 in DNA: TGTGCCAGCAGCGAGACAGGGGGCTTCTACGAGCAGTACTTC. Using reference TRBV7-9 and TRBJ2-7 for the parts outside the CDR3, the full variable domain is DTGVSQNPRHKITKRGQNVTFRCDPISEHNRLYWYRQTLGQGPEFLTYFQNEAQLEKSRLLSDRFSAERPKGSFSTLEIQRTEQGDSAMYLCASSETGGFYEQYFGPGTRLTVT.

V gene TRBV10-2 combines with J gene TRBJ2-1; a possible D gene is TRBD2 (6 bases). This CDR3 region has 13 residues. The ends were cut back, 7 bases at V and 5 bases at J, with 12 bases in the middle. Germline CDR1 WSHSY, CDR2 SAAADI. CDR3 in DNA: TGCGCCAGCAAACTAGCCCAAGACAATGAGCAGTTCTTC. Its protein product is CASKLAQDNEQFF.